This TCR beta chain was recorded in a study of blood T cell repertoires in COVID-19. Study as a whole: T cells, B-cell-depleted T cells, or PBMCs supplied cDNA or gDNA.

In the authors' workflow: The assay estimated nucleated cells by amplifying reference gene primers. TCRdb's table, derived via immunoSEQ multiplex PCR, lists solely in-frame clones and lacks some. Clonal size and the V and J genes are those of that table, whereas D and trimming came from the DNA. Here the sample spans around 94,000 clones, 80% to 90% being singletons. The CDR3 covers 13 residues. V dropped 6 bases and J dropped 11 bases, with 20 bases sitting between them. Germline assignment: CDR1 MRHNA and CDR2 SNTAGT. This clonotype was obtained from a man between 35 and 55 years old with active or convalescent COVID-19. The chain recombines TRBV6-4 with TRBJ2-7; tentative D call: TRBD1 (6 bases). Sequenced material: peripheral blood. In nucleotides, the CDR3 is TGTGCCAGCAGCCCCCAGGTACAGGGTAGGAAGTACTTC. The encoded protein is CASSPQVQGRKYF.